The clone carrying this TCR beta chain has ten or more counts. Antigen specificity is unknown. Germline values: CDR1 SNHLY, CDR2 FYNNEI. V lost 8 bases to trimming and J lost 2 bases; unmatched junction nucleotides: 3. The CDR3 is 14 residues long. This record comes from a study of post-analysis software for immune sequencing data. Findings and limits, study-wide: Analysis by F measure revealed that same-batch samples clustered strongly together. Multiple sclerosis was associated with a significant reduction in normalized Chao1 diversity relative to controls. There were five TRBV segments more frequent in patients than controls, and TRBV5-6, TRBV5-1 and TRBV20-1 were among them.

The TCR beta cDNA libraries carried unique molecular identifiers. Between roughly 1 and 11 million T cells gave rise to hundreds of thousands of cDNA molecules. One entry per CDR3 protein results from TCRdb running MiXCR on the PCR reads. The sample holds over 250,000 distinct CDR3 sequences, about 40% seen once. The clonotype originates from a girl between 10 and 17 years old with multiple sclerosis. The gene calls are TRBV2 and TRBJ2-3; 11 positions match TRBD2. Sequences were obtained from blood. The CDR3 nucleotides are TGTGCCAGCTCGGGACTAGCGGTCACAGATACGCAGTATTTT. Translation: CASSGLAVTDTQYF.